Each of the 25 T cell receptor beta chains below was sequenced from the same sample in a study of blood T cell repertoires in COVID-19. Using immunoSEQ multiplex PCR, the repertoire was profiled, and TCRdb retains in-frame clones only, with some absent. The sample has 130,000 to 150,000 clones; approximately 87% are singletons. Sequencing used peripheral blood. The receptor set was obtained from a woman aged 40 to 55 with acute or convalescent COVID-19.

V gene TRBV21-1 combines with J gene TRBJ2-1; TRBD2 is the table's D call and was not checked against the DNA. TRBV21-1 is a listed pseudogene. The CDR3 totals 16 residues. CDR3 region: CASSNPTSGGANEQFF. Written as DNA, the CDR3 is TGTGCCAGCAGCAACCCTACTAGCGGGGGGGCGAATGAGCAGTTCTTC.

This sequence joins TRBV7-9 and TRBJ1-2; a possible D gene is TRBD1 (5 bases). Germline CDR1 SEHNR, CDR2 FQNEAQ (reference sequence). The V end lost 0 bases, the J end lost 6 bases, and 8 bases lay between the germline ends. The CDR3 is 13 residues long. The CDR3 DNA is TGTGCCAGCAGCTTAGCGGGCAGGGATGGCTACACCTTC. This translates into CASSLAGRDGYTF.

Comments on this clone: Additional DNA sequences in this sample encode the identical CDR3. The rearrangement uses TRBV12-3 or TRBV12-4 and TRBJ1-2, with 9 bases lining up with TRBD1. V gave up 6 bases and J gave up 4 bases; unmatched junction bases: 3. CDR3 length: 13 amino acids. The CDR3 DNA reads as TGTGCCAGCAGCCTGACAGGGGGCTATGGCTACACCTTC. Its translation: CASSLTGGYGYTF.

There are a few counts of this clone. This rearrangement joins TRBV5-4 to TRBJ2-1, with TRBD2 matching 11 bases. V lost 4 bases to trimming and J lost 14 bases; unmatched junction nucleotides: 14. Germline V lookup: CDR1 SGHNT, CDR2 YYREEE (reference sequence). This CDR3 is built from 15 residues. CDR3 nucleotides: TGTGCCAGCAGCCAAGCTAGCGGGAGGCCCCCAATGGAGTTCTTC. It is translated as CASSQASGRPPMEFF.

This clone came up a few times. The chain carries TRBV4-1 and TRBJ1-1; TRBD1 is a possible D gene (6 bases). CDR1 and CDR2 from the germline V gene are MGHRA and YSYEKL. The CDR3 sequence is 15 residues long. The V and J ends lost 3 bases and 2 bases respectively, with 13 bases between them. The CDR3 DNA sequence: TGCGCCAGCAGCCAGCAGTCAGGGGAAAACACTGAAGCTTTCTTT. This gives the protein CASSQQSGENTEAFF.

The chain carries TRBV11-2 and TRBJ2-7; D gene ambiguous. The CDR3 consists of 11 residues. The germline CDR1 and CDR2 sequences are SGHAT and FQNNGV. V gave up 7 bases and J gave up 4 bases, with 8 bases separating them. The CDR3 protein is CASTSGYEQYF. Written as DNA, the CDR3 is TGTGCCAGCACCTCCGGTTACGAGCAGTACTTC.

The chain is built from TRBV28 and TRBJ2-1; perhaps TRBD2 as D (5 bases). CDR1 MDHEN and CDR2 SYDVKM come from the germline V gene. With 5 bases removed from V and 2 bases from J, the gap between germline ends came to 10 bases. This CDR3 contains 14 residues. CDR3 nucleotide sequence: TGTGCCAGCAGTGCCTCCGGGACCTACAATGAGCAGTTCTTC. It specifies CASSASGTYNEQFF. The full variable domain, rest sourced from reference TRBV28 and TRBJ2-1, is DVKVTQSSRYLVKRTGEKVFLECVQDMDHENMFWYRQDPGLGLRLIYFSYDVKMKEKGDIPEGYSVSREKKERFSLILESASTNQTSMYLCASSASGTYNEQFFGPGTRLTVL.

The chain employs TRBV5-1 and TRBJ2-1; 9 nucleotides agree with TRBD1. Germline CDR1 is SGHRS and CDR2 is YFSETQ. The trim removed 4 bases at V and 10 bases at J, leaving 9 bases unmatched. The CDR3 extends over 14 amino acids. CDR3 amino acids: CASSRGTGQEEQFF. As DNA, the CDR3 is TGCGCCAGCAGCAGAGGGACAGGGCAGGAAGAGCAGTTCTTC.

V and J are TRBV29-1 and TRBJ2-7; 7 bases line up with TRBD1. Germline CDR1 SQVTM, CDR2 ANQGSEA. V dropped 2 bases and J dropped 2; count of bases not matched to a gene: 9. The CDR3 consists of 15 residues. CDR3 region: CSVEFLLTGTYEQYF. CDR3 nucleotide sequence: TGCAGCGTTGAATTCCTTTTGACAGGGACCTACGAGCAGTACTTC.

The chain uses TRBV18 and TRBJ1-3; possible D gene TRBD1, 6 bases. V was clipped by 3 bases and J by 0 bases, with 21 bases between them. Germline CDR1 and CDR2: KGHSH and LQKENI. This CDR3 is built from 19 residues. CDR3 protein: CASSPTGIHTSTSGNTIYF. CDR3 in DNA: TGTGCCAGCTCACCGACAGGCATCCACACCTCGACCTCTGGAAACACCATATATTTT.

The table lists this clone with a few counts. The J gene is TRBJ1-5, the V gene TRBV5-1; unclear D gene. The CDR3 has 15 residues. V lost 0 bases, J lost 3 bases, and 10 bases lay in between. Germline CDR1 SGHRS, CDR2 YFSETQ. This chain's CDR3 is CASSLVAGNNQPQHF. In DNA, the CDR3 is TGCGCCAGCAGCTTGGTGGCGGGGAACAATCAGCCCCAGCATTTT.

V and J are TRBV5-8 and TRBJ1-5, with D unresolved. The length of the CDR3 is 14 residues. CDR1 is SGHTS and CDR2 is YDEGEE in the germline V gene. V was cut by 0 bases and J by 7 bases, with 11 bases left in between. CDR3 region: CASSLVAGWQPQHF. The CDR3 bases are TGTGCCAGCAGCTTGGTGGCAGGCTGGCAGCCCCAGCATTTT. The full variable domain, completed using reference TRBV5-8 and TRBJ1-5, is EAGVTQSPTHLIKTRGQQATLRCSPISGHTSVYWYQQALGLGLQFLLWYDEGEERNRGNFPPRFSGRQFPNYSSELNVNALELEDSALYLCASSLVAGWQPQHFGDGTRLSIL.

This chain uses TRBV5-1 with TRBJ1-4; tentatively, D is TRBD1 (5 bases). Germline CDR1 is SGHRS and CDR2 is YFSETQ. CDR3 size: 13 residues. Between the trimmed V and J ends, which lost 4 bases and 8 bases, there was a span of 12 bases. CDR3 in DNA: TGCGCCAGCAGCCGTGCAGGGCAGGAAAAACTGTTTTTT. Its protein product is CASSRAGQEKLFF. Full variable domain (outside the CDR3, taken from reference TRBV5-1 and TRBJ1-4): KAGVTQTPRYLIKTRGQQVTLSCSPISGHRSVSWYQQTPGQGLQFLFEYFSETQRNKGNFPGRFSGRQFSNSRSEMNVSTLELGDSALYLCASSRAGQEKLFFGSGTQLSVL.

The rearrangement uses TRBV27 and TRBJ1-2, with 12 bases matching TRBD1. V lost 9 bases and J lost 7; bases outside the gene matches: 9. CDR3 size: 14 residues. CDR1 is MNHEY and CDR2 is SMNVEV in the germline V gene (reference sequence). This CDR3 is CASLPGQGASGYTF. In DNA, the CDR3 is TGTGCCAGTTTACCGGGACAGGGGGCGAGTGGCTACACCTTC.

The gene calls are TRBV28 and TRBJ1-2; D call uncertain. V lost 7 bases to trimming and J lost 0 bases, with 18 bases between them. The CDR3 is 16 residues long. The germline V gene has CDR1 MDHEN and CDR2 SYDVKM. CDR3 protein: CASNLGSYGSNYGYTF. The CDR3 nucleotides read TGTGCCAGCAATCTGGGTAGCTATGGGTCTAACTATGGCTACACCTTC.

The genes are TRBV24-1 and TRBJ2-1; tentative D call: TRBD1 (5 bases). Germline V gives CDR1 KGHDR, CDR2 SFDVKD. Trimming left V 6 bases short and J 0 bases short, with 17 bases between. This CDR3 spans 17 amino acids. CDR3 bases: TGTGCCACCAGTTCCGACCGCCACAGGAGCTCCTACAATGAGCAGTTCTTC. Amino acids: CATSSDRHRSSYNEQFF.

This sequence joins TRBV19 and TRBJ2-5; 11 nucleotides agree with TRBD2. V lost 3 bases, J lost 4 bases, and 7 bases stayed unmatched. CDR3 length: 16 amino acids. Germline V gene data show CDR1 as LNHDA and CDR2 as SQIVND (reference sequence). The DNA of the CDR3 is TGTGCCAGTAGTATTAGGCTAGCGGGAGGAGGAGAGACCCAGTACTTC. It specifies CASSIRLAGGGETQYF.

The gene calls are TRBV27 and TRBJ1-2; 7 bases are a match to TRBD1. V shed 6 bases, J shed 4 bases, and the junction held 5 bases outside the gene matches. The CDR3 runs 13 residues. CDR1 and CDR2 (germline): MNHEY, SMNVEV (reference sequence). CDR3 amino acids: CASRLTGFYGYTF. Here the CDR3 DNA reads TGTGCCAGCAGATTGACAGGGTTCTATGGCTACACCTTC.

The chain uses TRBV5-1 and TRBJ2-1; 8 positions agree with TRBD2. V shed 4 bases and J 7 bases; nucleotides not matched to a gene: 10. The CDR3 is made up of 15 amino acids. CDR1 and CDR2 from the germline V gene are SGHRS and YFSETQ. The CDR3 sequence is CASSHRGSGVNEQFF. CDR3 in DNA: TGCGCCAGCAGCCACCGTGGTAGCGGGGTAAATGAGCAGTTCTTC.

The rearrangement joins TRBV20-1 to TRBJ2-5, with 10 bases that match TRBD2. The germline gives CDR1 DFQATT, CDR2 SNEGSKA (reference sequence). There are 16 residues in the CDR3. J gave up 5 bases and V 3 bases, and 12 bases lay outside the gene matches. In DNA, the CDR3 is TGCAGTGCTAGTCAGGCTAGCGGGAGCCTTAGGGAGACCCAGTACTTC. Protein: CSASQASGSLRETQYF.

The rearrangement uses TRBV5-4 and TRBJ2-5; 8 bases align to TRBD2. J gave up 0 bases and V 3 bases, and 7 bases lay outside the gene matches. The CDR3 has 16 amino acids. The V gene's germline CDR1 is SGHNT and CDR2 YYREEE (reference sequence). The CDR3 reads CASSSSRGGHQETQYF. CDR3 in DNA: TGTGCCAGCAGCTCCTCCCGGGGGGGCCACCAAGAGACCCAGTACTTC.

The rearrangement joins TRBV4-1 to TRBJ1-5; D gene ambiguous. CDR3 length: 16 amino acids. Looked up from germline, CDR1 is MGHRA and CDR2 is YSYEKL. The V and J ends lost 3 bases and 7 bases respectively, with 19 bases between them. This CDR3 is CASSQMDLRLGQPQHF. In DNA form, the CDR3 reads TGCGCCAGCAGCCAGATGGACTTACGTTTAGGGCAGCCCCAGCATTTT.

This clone came up once. Other nucleotide sequences in the sample specify the same CDR3. This rearrangement joins TRBV9 to TRBJ2-2; 7 bases are a match to TRBD2. Trimming removed 2 bases from V and 5 bases from J; junction bases left unmatched: 0. The CDR3 loop spans 13 amino acids. Germline V gives CDR1 SGDLS, CDR2 YYNGEE. CDR3 bases: TGTGCCAGCAGCGTTAGCGGGACCGGGGAGCTGTTTTTT. This gives the protein CASSVSGTGELFF.

The chain uses TRBV24-1 and TRBJ2-3; possible D gene TRBD2, 6 bases. This CDR3 comprises 16 residues. V dropped 4 bases and J dropped 3 bases, with 16 bases sitting between them. Germline CDR1 reads KGHDR; CDR2 reads SFDVKD. CDR3 coding DNA: TGTGCCACCAGTGAATCTGGGACTGCCACTACAGATACGCAGTATTTT. It yields the protein CATSESGTATTDTQYF.

The CDR3, as DNA: TGTGCCAGCAGCCCCCCTAGCGGGAGTACTAACGAGCAGTACTTC. This encodes CASSPPSGSTNEQYF. The chain combines TRBV11-3 with TRBJ2-7; the match to TRBD2 covers 10 bases. Germline V gives CDR1 SGHNT, CDR2 YENEEA. The CDR3 totals 15 residues. J was trimmed by 5 bases and V by 5 bases; bases with no gene match: 9.